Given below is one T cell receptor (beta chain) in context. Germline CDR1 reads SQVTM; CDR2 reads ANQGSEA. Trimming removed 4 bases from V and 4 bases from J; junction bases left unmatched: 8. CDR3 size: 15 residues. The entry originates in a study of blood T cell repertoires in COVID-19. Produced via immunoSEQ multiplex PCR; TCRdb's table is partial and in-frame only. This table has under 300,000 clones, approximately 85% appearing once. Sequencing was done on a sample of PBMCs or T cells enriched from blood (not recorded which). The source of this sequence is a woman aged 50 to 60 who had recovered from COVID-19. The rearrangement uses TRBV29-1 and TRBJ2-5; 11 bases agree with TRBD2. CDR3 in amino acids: CSVVILAGARETQYF. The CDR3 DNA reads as TGCAGCGTTGTAATACTAGCGGGAGCAAGAGAGACCCAGTACTTC.